This T cell receptor (beta chain) was identified during a study of early T cells in non-severe SARS-CoV-2 infection. In the study overall: The study sequenced bulk RNA from unsorted whole blood, with chains unpaired.

Study-wide results and caveats: Comparison of clonotypes with VDJdb favored anti-spike CD8 responses while missing private and CD4 specificities.

Individual cDNA molecules carried attached unique molecular identifiers. In TCRdb, the 5' RACE reads were re-called with MiXCR into one record per CDR3 protein. The data contain about 97,000 distinct CDR3 sequences, 13% of them seen just once; the ten biggest clones take up roughly 6.2%. For this clonotype: No antigen is known for it.

The clonotype comes from an adult who was a healthcare worker with PCR-confirmed SARS-CoV-2 infection or an uninfected control (not recorded which). The sequenced sample consisted of whole blood.

The CDR3: CASSQETTAGTDTQYF. The CDR3 bases are TGTGCCAGCAGCCAAGAGACTACCGCGGGCACAGATACGCAGTATTTT. This chain connects TRBV4-2 to TRBJ2-3, with D possibly matching TRBD2 (5 bases). Trimming pared 0 bases from V and 1 base from J, leaving 11 bases between. Germline CDR1 is LGHNA and CDR2 is YNFKEQ. CDR3 length: 16 residues.